This TCR beta chain is drawn from a study of T cell clonotyping in hematopoietic cell transplantation (dated by TCRdb to the early 2020s). Describing the broader study: Pretransplant samples from recipients were collected after cytoreduction. Recruitment of patients was conducted between 2015 and January 2017, and follow-up was continued until late 2020 or death. In the study, around 140 blood samples were gathered from 35 consecutive transplant recipients and their related donors. General conclusions and limits of the study: Recipient repertoires showed only a small fraction of overlap with donor repertoires, and over 95% appeared de novo at the given depth. Broader posttransplant TCR repertoire diversity was predicted by donor and pretransplant recipient Inverse Simpson Index values. After transplant, TCR diversity in recipients dropped, and pathologically expanded clonotypes climbed progressively between day 30 and day 180. Sample size was limited, and cells were not sorted, so CD4 and CD8 repertoire contributions could not be separated.

With the immunoSEQ assay, which is a bias-controlled multiplex PCR relying on V- and J-specific primers, TCR beta CDR3 regions were amplified from genomic DNA. In a second PCR step, a proprietary barcode and Illumina adapter sequences were attached to the CDR3 amplicons. An Illumina MiSeq instrument was used for sequencing of the CDR3 libraries. For the original study's pipeline: Export and quality control were handled in immunoSEQ Analyzer 3.0, while downstream analyses relied on R Bioconductor and Immunarch. Only productive rearrangements in the normalized downsampled data set went into calculating the repertoire metrics. Clonotypes larger than 5 templates in the normalized cohort were defined as pathologically expanded. Repertoire diversity was measured with the Inverse Simpson Index. To capture all clonotypes, CMV-specificity analyses were performed on the non-normalized data set. Imported from immuneACCESS, the table was reduced by TCRdb to in-frame sequences with V and J called. These copies leave out some clones; in studies compared against another copy, an unresolved V gene accounts for under half, and the cause of the remainder is not known. V, J and clone size reflect that table, while D and trimming were determined from the DNA. The sample records roughly 30,000 clones, around 93% of which are singletons. The ten largest clones add up to 2% to 2.5% of the sample.

This specimen's time point label, per the study, means: recipient sample about 28 days before transplant, after cytoreduction. Recipient blood was collected about 28 days before transplant and at days 30, 100 and 180 after transplant. Using Nuclei Lysis Solution, genomic DNA was extracted from unfractionated peripheral blood mononuclear cells that were either fresh or cryopreserved. As concerns this clone: Its antigen is unknown. No per-base quality is available; no much larger clone lies one base away.

The receptor comes from a man aged 50 to 59 with acute myeloid leukemia. Some clones in this sample may be carry-over from other donors' samples. The sequencing here drew on peripheral blood mononuclear cells, taken before stem cell transplant.

Here is the DNA: TGTGCCAGCAGTTACTCAATCCCGGACAGTAACTATGGCTACACCTTC. Translated, it gives CASSYSIPDSNYGYTF. The receptor chain draws on TRBV6-5 and TRBJ1-2; the best D guess is TRBD1, with 6 bases matching. Its CDR3 holds 16 amino acids, cysteine through phenylalanine. Only CDR3 DNA is held: 48 bases, read in frame from base 1. The germline V gene yields MNHEY for CDR1 and SVGAGI for CDR2. A distance of 12 bases separates the germline ends of V and J, which lose 0 bases and 1 base respectively.